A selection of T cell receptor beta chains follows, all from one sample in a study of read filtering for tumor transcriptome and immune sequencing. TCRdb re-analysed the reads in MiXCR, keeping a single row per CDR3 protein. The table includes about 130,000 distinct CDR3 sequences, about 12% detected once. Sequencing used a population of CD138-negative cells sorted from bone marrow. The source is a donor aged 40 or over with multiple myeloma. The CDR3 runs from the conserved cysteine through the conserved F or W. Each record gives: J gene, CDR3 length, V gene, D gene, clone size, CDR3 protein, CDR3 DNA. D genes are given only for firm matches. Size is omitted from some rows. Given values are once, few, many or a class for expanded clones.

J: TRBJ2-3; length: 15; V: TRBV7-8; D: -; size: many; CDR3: CASSLPPGKRDTQYF; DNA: TGTGCCAGCAGCTTACCCCCCGGAAAGAGGGATACGCAGTATTTT
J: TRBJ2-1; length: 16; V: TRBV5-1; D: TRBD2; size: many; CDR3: CASSLGVAGGMNEQFF; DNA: TGCGCCAGCTCCCTAGGGGTAGCGGGAGGTATGAATGAGCAGTTCTTC
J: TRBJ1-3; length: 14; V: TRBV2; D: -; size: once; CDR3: CASSEAGTGNTIYF; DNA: TGTGCCAGCAGTGAAGCAGGGACTGGAAACACCATATATTTT
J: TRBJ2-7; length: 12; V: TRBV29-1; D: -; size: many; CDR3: CSVEGRGYEQYF; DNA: TGCAGCGTTGAGGGAAGGGGCTACGAGCAGTACTTC
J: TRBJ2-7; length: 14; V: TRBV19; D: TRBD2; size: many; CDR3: CASKLAGGSYEQYF; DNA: TGTGCCAGTAAACTAGCGGGAGGGTCCTACGAGCAGTACTTC
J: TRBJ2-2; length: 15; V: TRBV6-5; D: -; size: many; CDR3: CASSDSISNTGELFF; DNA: TGTGCCAGCAGTGACAGCATATCGAACACCGGGGAGCTGTTTTTT
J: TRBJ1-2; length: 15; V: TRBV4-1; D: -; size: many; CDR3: CASSQDPAANYGYTF; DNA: TGCGCCAGCAGCCAGGACCCAGCCGCTAACTATGGCTACACCTTC
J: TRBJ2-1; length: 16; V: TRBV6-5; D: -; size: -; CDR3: CAGSNYDSLSYNEQFF; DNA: TGTGCCGGCAGCAACTACGACAGCCTCTCCTACAATGAGCAGTTCTTC
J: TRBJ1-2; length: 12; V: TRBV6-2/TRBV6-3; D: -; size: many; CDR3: CASSYGREGYTF; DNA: TGTGCCAGCAGTTACGGCAGGGAAGGCTACACCTTC
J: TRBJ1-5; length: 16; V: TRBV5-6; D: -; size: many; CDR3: CASSRGGPWGNQPQHF; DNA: TGTGCCAGCAGCCGCGGGGGCCCTTGGGGCAATCAGCCCCAGCATTTT
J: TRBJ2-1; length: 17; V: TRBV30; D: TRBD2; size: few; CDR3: CAWSHLAGVRNYNEQFF; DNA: TGTGCCTGGAGTCACCTAGCGGGAGTTAGGAACTACAATGAGCAGTTCTTC
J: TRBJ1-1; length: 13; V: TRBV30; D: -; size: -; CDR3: CAWTVGGETEAFF; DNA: TGTGCCTGGACCGTAGGGGGGGAGACTGAAGCTTTCTTT
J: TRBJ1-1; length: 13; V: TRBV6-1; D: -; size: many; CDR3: CASSQGKNTEAFF; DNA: TGTGCCAGCAGTCAGGGAAAGAACACTGAAGCTTTCTTT
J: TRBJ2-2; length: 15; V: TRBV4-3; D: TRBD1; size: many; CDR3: CASSRGTGGTGELFF; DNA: TGTGCCAGCAGTCGTGGGACAGGGGGCACCGGGGAGCTGTTTTTT
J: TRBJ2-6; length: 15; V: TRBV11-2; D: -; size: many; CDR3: CASSLSDSGANVLTF; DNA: TGTGCCAGCAGCCTCAGCGACTCTGGGGCCAACGTCCTGACTTTC
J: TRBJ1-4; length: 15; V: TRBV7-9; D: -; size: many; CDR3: CASSLGEATNEKLFF; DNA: TGTGCCAGCAGCTTAGGCGAGGCAACTAATGAAAAACTGTTTTTT
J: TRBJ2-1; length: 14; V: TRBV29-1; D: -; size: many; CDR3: CSVEGDHSYNEQFF; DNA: TGCAGCGTTGAAGGGGACCACTCCTACAATGAGCAGTTCTTC
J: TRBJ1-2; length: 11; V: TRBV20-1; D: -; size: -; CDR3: CRARRGDGYTF; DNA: TGCAGGGCTAGAAGGGGGGATGGCTACACCTTC
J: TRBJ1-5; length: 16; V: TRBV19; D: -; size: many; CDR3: CASSLREGPPDQPQHF; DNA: TGTGCCAGTAGTCTGCGAGAGGGACCTCCGGATCAGCCCCAGCATTTT
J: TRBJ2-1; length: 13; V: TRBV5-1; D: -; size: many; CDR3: CASSLPTYNEQFF; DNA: TGCGCCAGCAGCTTGCCGACCTACAATGAGCAGTTCTTC
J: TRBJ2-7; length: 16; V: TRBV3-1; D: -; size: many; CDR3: CASSRRRAASSYEQYF; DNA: TGTGCCAGCAGCCGGAGACGAGCGGCTAGCTCCTACGAGCAGTACTTC
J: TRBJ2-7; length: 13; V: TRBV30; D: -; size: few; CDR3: CAWSVARVGEQYF; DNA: TGTGCCTGGAGTGTTGCCAGAGTAGGGGAGCAGTACTTC
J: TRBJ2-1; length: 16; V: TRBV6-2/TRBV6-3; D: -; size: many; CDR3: CASTPLSNLLYNEQFF; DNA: TGTGCCAGCACCCCGTTGTCGAACTTACTCTACAATGAGCAGTTCTTC
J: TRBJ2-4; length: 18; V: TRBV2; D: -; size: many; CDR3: CASSATVLAAIAKNIQYF; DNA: TGTGCCAGCAGTGCCACGGTGTTAGCGGCCATAGCCAAAAACATTCAGTACTTC
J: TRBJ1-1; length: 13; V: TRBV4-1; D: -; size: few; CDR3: CASSQDLGVAAFF; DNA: TGCGCCAGCAGCCAAGACCTGGGGGTTGCGGCTTTCTTT
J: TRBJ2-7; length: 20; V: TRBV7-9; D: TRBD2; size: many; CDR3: CASSSDPGPRRPSGRYEQYF; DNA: TGTGCCAGCAGCTCCGATCCGGGGCCACGGAGGCCTAGCGGGAGGTACGAGCAGTACTTC
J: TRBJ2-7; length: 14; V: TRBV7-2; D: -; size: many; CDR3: CASSLEANRYEQYF; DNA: TGTGCCAGCAGCTTAGAGGCTAATAGGTACGAGCAGTACTTC
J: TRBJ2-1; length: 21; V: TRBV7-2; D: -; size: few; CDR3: CASSLKGTAGVGPTGYNEQFF; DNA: TGTGCCAGCAGCTTAAAAGGGACAGCGGGAGTAGGCCCTACGGGCTACAATGAGCAGTTCTTC
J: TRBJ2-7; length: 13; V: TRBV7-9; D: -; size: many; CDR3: CASSPEVAYEQYF; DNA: TGTGCCAGCAGCCCTGAGGTAGCCTACGAGCAGTACTTC
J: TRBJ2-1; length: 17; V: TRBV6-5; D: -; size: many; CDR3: CASSYSIERLTYNEQFF; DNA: TGTGCCAGCAGTTACTCGATAGAGAGGCTTACTTACAATGAGCAGTTCTTC
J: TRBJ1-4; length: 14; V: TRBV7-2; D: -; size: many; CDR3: CASSKTDTNEKLFF; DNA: TGCGCCAGCAGCAAGACAGATACTAATGAAAAACTGTTTTTT
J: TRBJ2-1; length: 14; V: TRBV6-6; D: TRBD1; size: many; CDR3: CASTLTGKYNEQFF; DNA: TGTGCCAGCACCCTGACAGGGAAATACAATGAGCAGTTCTTC
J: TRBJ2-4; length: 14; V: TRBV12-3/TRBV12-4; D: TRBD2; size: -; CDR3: CASNLAGLKNIQYF; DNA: TGTGCCAGCAACCTAGCGGGCCTCAAAAACATTCAGTACTTC
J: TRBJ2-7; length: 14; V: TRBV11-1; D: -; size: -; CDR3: CASSLAAIYYEQYF; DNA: TGTGCCAGCAGCTTAGCGGCAATTTACTACGAGCAGTACTTC
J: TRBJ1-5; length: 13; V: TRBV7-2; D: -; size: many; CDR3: CASRSYSNQPQHF; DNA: TGTGCCAGCAGGAGCTATAGCAATCAGCCCCAGCATTTT
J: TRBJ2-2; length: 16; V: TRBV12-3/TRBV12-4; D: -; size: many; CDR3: CASSPTRSANTGELFF; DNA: TGTGCCAGCAGCCCGACACGGTCTGCGAACACCGGGGAGCTGTTTTTT
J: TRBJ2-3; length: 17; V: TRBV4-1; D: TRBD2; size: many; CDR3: CASSPRLGGSAVDTQYF; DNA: TGCGCCAGCAGCCCTCGCCTAGGCGGGAGTGCTGTAGATACGCAGTATTTT
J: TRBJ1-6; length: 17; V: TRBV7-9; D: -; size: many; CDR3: CASSPRADSISNSPLHF; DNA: TGTGCCAGCAGCCCAAGGGCGGACAGCATATCGAATTCACCCCTCCACTTT
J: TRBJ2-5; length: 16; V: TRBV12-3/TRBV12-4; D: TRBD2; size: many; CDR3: CASSLLAGGLLETQYF; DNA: TGTGCCAGCAGTCTACTAGCGGGAGGGCTCCTGGAGACCCAGTACTTC
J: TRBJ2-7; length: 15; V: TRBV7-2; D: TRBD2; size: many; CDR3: CASSPQGTSVYEQYF; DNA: TGTGCCAGCAGCCCACAAGGGACTAGCGTCTACGAGCAGTACTTC
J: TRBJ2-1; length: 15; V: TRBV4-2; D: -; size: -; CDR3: CASSLSVTSYNEQFF; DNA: TGTGCCAGCAGCCTTAGCGTTACCTCCTACAATGAGCAGTTCTTC
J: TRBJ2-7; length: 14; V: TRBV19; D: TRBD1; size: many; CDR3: CASSPWDSPYEQYF; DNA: TGTGCCAGTAGTCCCTGGGACAGCCCCTACGAGCAGTACTTC
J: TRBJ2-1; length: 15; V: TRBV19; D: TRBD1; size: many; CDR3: CASSIGTGGMVEQFF; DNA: TGTGCCAGTAGTATCGGGACAGGGGGTATGGTTGAGCAGTTCTTC
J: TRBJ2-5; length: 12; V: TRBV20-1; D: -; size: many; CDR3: CSAHQYQETQYF; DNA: TGCAGTGCCCATCAGTACCAAGAGACCCAGTACTTC
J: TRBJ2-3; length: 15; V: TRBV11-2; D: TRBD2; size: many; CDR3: CASSLGLAGSFPQYF; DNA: TGTGCCAGCAGCTTAGGACTAGCGGGGAGTTTTCCGCAGTATTTT
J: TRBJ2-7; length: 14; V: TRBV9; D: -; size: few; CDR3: CASSVAAESYEQYF; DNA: TGTGCCAGCAGCGTAGCCGCCGAATCCTACGAGCAGTACTTC
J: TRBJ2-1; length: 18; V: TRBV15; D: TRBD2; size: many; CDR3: CATSRDLQQAGAYNEQFF; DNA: TGTGCCACCAGCAGAGATCTACAACAAGCGGGAGCCTACAATGAGCAGTTCTTC
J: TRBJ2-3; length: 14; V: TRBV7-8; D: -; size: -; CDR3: CASSWIVSTDTQYF; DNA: TGTGCCAGCAGCTGGATCGTTAGCACAGATACGCAGTATTTT
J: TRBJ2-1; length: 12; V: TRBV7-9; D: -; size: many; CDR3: CASSFSLDEQFF; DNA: TGTGCCAGCAGCTTTAGTTTGGATGAGCAGTTCTTC
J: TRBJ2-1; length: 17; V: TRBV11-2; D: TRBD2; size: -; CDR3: CASSLRGTSGRGNEQFF; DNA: TGTGCCAGCAGCTTAAGGGGGACTAGCGGGAGAGGCAATGAGCAGTTCTTC
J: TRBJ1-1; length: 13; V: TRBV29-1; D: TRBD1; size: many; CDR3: CSAWTGHNTEAFF; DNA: TGCAGCGCCTGGACAGGACATAACACTGAAGCTTTCTTT
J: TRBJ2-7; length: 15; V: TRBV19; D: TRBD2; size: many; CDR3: CASSIYAGGPYEQYF; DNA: TGTGCCAGTAGTATATACGCGGGAGGGCCCTACGAGCAGTACTTC
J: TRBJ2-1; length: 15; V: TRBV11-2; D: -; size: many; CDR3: CASSLEPSAYNEQFF; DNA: TGTGCCAGCAGCTTAGAGCCTAGCGCGTACAATGAGCAGTTCTTC
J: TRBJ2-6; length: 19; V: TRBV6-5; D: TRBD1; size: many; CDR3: CASSYRPWTGNSGANVLTF; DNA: TGTGCCAGCAGTTACCGACCCTGGACAGGCAACTCTGGGGCCAACGTCCTGACTTTC
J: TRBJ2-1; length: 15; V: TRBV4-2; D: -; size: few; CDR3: CASSALWETVDGQFF; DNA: TGTGCCAGCAGCGCTCTCTGGGAGACGGTGGATGGGCAGTTCTTC
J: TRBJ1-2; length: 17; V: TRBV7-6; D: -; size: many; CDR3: CASSPDRASHANYGYTF; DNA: TGTGCCAGCAGCCCTGATCGAGCCTCCCATGCGAACTATGGCTACACCTTC
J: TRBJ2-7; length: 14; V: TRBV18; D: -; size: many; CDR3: CASSSTADSYEQYF; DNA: TGTGCCAGCTCATCCACAGCCGACTCCTACGAGCAGTACTTC
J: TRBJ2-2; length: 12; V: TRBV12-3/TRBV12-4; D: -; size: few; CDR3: CASTKKTGELFF; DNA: TGTGCCAGCACTAAGAAGACCGGGGAGCTGTTTTTT
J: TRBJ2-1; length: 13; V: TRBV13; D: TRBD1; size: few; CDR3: CASSVHRGNEQFF; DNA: TGTGCCAGCAGCGTTCACAGGGGGAATGAGCAGTTCTTC